Below are 13 T cell receptor beta chains sequenced from a single sample in a study of Graves' ophthalmopathy and Graves' hyperthyroidism. Investigators amplified TCR beta CDR3 regions from RNA transcripts. A first-round RT-PCR used HTBI primers, followed by a second-round multiplex PCR. From the multiplex PCR reads, TCRdb called clonotypes with MiXCR, one entry per CDR3 protein. Of roughly 230,000 distinct CDR3 sequences listed, 20% to 25% were seen once; the top ten hold roughly 42%. What was sequenced was peripheral blood. These receptors all stem from a woman aged 45-59 years with Graves' ophthalmopathy.

This clonotype has a count of ten or more. The chain employs TRBV11-2 and TRBJ1-1; TRBD1 might be the D (5 bases). The germline CDR1 and CDR2 sequences are SGHAT and FQNNGV. The ends were cut back, 4 bases at V and 7 bases at J, with 13 bases in the middle. This CDR3 is built from 13 residues. In DNA, the CDR3 is TGTGCCAGCAGCTACACCCGGGACCTTGAAGCTTTCTTT. Translation gives CASSYTRDLEAFF.

The chain is built from TRBV12-3 or TRBV12-4 and TRBJ1-1; D gene ambiguous. The CDR3 consists of 16 residues. Trimming removed 5 bases from V and 4 bases from J, with 20 bases in between. The CDR3 here is CASSRRTLGPVTEAFF. CDR3 nucleotides: TGTGCCAGCAGTCGACGAACACTCGGGCCCGTCACTGAAGCTTTCTTT.

This clonotype was detected many times. The rearrangement joins TRBV5-1 to TRBJ2-7; TRBD2 matches 9 bases. V lost 5 bases to trimming and J lost 4 bases; unmatched junction nucleotides: 10. CDR1 is SGHRS, CDR2 YFSETQ, per germline. CDR3 length: 15 residues. This CDR3 is CASSTGTSYSYEQYF. Here the CDR3 DNA reads TGCGCCAGCAGTACCGGGACTAGCTATTCTTACGAGCAGTACTTC. Drawing the rest from reference TRBV5-1 and TRBJ2-7, the complete variable domain is KAGVTQTPRYLIKTRGQQVTLSCSPISGHRSVSWYQQTPGQGLQFLFEYFSETQRNKGNFPGRFSGRQFSNSRSEMNVSTLELGDSALYLCASSTGTSYSYEQYFGPGTRLTVT.

The V call is TRBV28, the J call TRBJ1-2; TRBD1 might be the D (6 bases). V shed 2 bases and J shed 7 bases, with 14 bases lying between them. The CDR3 totals 14 residues. Germline CDR1 is MDHEN and CDR2 is SYDVKM. In DNA form, the CDR3 reads TGTGCCAGCAGTTTAACCCGACAGGTTCCTGGCTACACCTTC. It encodes CASSLTRQVPGYTF.

This chain joins TRBV6-1 and TRBJ1-2; 12 nucleotides agree with TRBD1. The germline CDR1 and CDR2 sequences are MNHNS and SASEGT. Trimming at V came to 6 bases and at J to 8 bases, leaving 16 bases not matched to a gene. The CDR3 runs to 17 residues. The DNA for the CDR3 is TGTGCCAGCAGCCATCCTCCGGGACAGGGGGCTAGGGGCGGCTACACCTTC. Protein product: CASSHPPGQGARGGYTF.

This clonotype was counted many times. Its ends do not fully match the called genes, so a read error is possible. V is TRBV12-3 or TRBV12-4 and J is TRBJ1-6; maybe TRBD1 (6 bases). The CDR3 contains 14 residues. The CDR3 loop is CASSIALQGSPLHF. The CDR3 DNA reads TGTGCCAGCAGTATAGCCCTACAGGGCTCACCCCTCCACTTT.

The table lists this clonotype with many counts. The gene calls are TRBV30 and TRBJ2-7; D possibly corresponds to TRBD1 (7 bases). This CDR3 contains 14 residues. Deletions cut 3 bases from V and 5 bases from J, with 17 bases between. Germline V gene sequence: CDR1 GTSNPN, CDR2 SVGIG (reference sequence). CDR3: CAWRLDRSGDEQYF. The CDR3 nucleotides are TGTGCCTGGAGGTTGGACAGGTCGGGGGACGAGCAGTACTTC. Combining the CDR3 with reference TRBV30 and TRBJ2-7 gives the whole variable domain SQTIHQWPATLVQPVGSPLSLECTVEGTSNPNLYWYRQAAGRGLQLLFYSVGIGQISSEVPQNLSASRPQDRQFILSSKKLLLSDSGFYLCAWRLDRSGDEQYFGPGTRLTVT.

Ten or more counts support this clonotype. The CDR3 nucleotides read TGTGCCAGCAGCTTTAGCTCGACAGGGGACGACGAGCAGTACTTC. It is translated as CASSFSSTGDDEQYF. V is TRBV7-2 and J is TRBJ2-7; 8 bases agree with TRBD1. The V and J ends lost 3 bases and 5 bases, in that order; junction bases with no gene match: 9. The CDR3 runs 15 residues. The germline gives CDR1 SGHTA, CDR2 FQGNSA.

This clonotype has ten or more counts. This rearrangement joins TRBV7-2 to TRBJ2-7; 14 nucleotides align to TRBD2. The CDR3 totals 17 residues. CDR1 SGHTA and CDR2 FQGNSA come from the germline V gene. J was trimmed by 5 bases and V by 0 bases; bases with no gene match: 6. CDR3 nucleotide sequence: TGTGCCAGCAGCTTAGCCGTGGGACTAGCGGGAGTAAACGAGCAGTACTTC. As protein: CASSLAVGLAGVNEQYF.

At least ten counts were recorded for this clonotype. J is TRBJ2-7 and V is TRBV9; 8 bases match TRBD1. The germline CDR1 and CDR2 sequences are SGDLS and YYNGEE. Trimming removed 4 bases from V and 0 bases from J; junction bases left unmatched: 6. The CDR3 contains 15 residues. The CDR3 bases are TGTGCCAGCAGCCCCGGGACAGGCAGCTCCTACGAGCAGTACTTC. This sequence encodes CASSPGTGSSYEQYF.

This chain joins TRBV3-1 and TRBJ2-2; TRBD2 matches at 11 bases. Trimming took 3 bases from V and 6 from J; bases not matched to a gene: 3. The CDR3 has 15 residues. Germline CDR1 reads LGHDT; CDR2 reads YNNKEL (reference sequence). The CDR3 bases are TGTGCCAGCAGCCATAGCGGGAGGGTTCCCGGGGAGCTGTTTTTT. Translation gives CASSHSGRVPGELFF.

This clonotype occurred a few times. The chain is built from TRBV2 and TRBJ2-5; TRBD2 agrees at 12 bases. The length of the CDR3 is 16 residues. From germline, CDR1 is SNHLY and CDR2 FYNNEI. V dropped 6 bases and J dropped 1; count of bases not matched to a gene: 6. CDR3 DNA: TGTGCCAGCAGCTCTCAACTAGCGGGAGGCCAAGAGACCCAGTACTTC. This gives the protein CASSSQLAGGQETQYF.

This clonotype has ten or more counts. The gene calls are TRBV12-3 or TRBV12-4 and TRBJ2-2, with 13 bases matching TRBD2. The CDR3 sequence is 16 residues long. The junction had 9 bases not matched to a gene; V was cut back by 6 bases and J by 8 bases. CDR3 residues: CASSPGLAGDAGELFF. In DNA form, the CDR3 reads TGTGCCAGCAGCCCTGGACTAGCGGGAGATGCAGGGGAGCTGTTTTTT.